The 29 T cell receptor beta chains given below trace back to one sample, sequenced in a study of blood T cell repertoires in COVID-19. The protocol was immunoSEQ multiplex PCR, while the TCRdb copy is restricted to in-frame clones and leaves out a portion. The sample holds about 380,000 clones, approximately 90% seen once. The sequencing sample was made of PBMCs or T cells enriched from blood (not recorded which). These receptors all come from a woman between 18 and 29 years old who had recovered from COVID-19.

DNA for the CDR3: TGTGCCAGCAGCAGGGGGGCGAACACTGAAGCTTTCTTT. This codes for CASSRGANTEAFF. The rearrangement uses TRBV7-9 and TRBJ1-1; tentative D call: TRBD1 (6 bases). Between the trimmed V and J ends, which lost 5 bases and 1 base, there was a span of 8 bases. The CDR3 has 13 amino acids. CDR1 and CDR2 from the germline V gene are SEHNR and FQNEAQ (reference sequence). Full variable domain (rest looked up from reference TRBV7-9 and TRBJ1-1): DTGVSQNPRHKITKRGQNVTFRCDPISEHNRLYWYRQTLGQGPEFLTYFQNEAQLEKSRLLSDRFSAERPKGSFSTLEIQRTEQGDSAMYLCASSRGANTEAFFGQGTRLTVV.

The DNA of the CDR3 is TGTGCCAGCAGTTTAGGGGAGTTCAATGAGCAGTTCTTC. It specifies CASSLGEFNEQFF. The chain employs TRBV12-3 or TRBV12-4 and TRBJ2-1, with a tentative D call TRBD2 (5 bases). Trimming took 1 base from V and 6 from J, leaving 7 bases between them. CDR3 length equals 13 residues.

The rearrangement links TRBV9 to TRBJ1-2; D remains unclear. The CDR3 has 12 amino acids. Germline CDR1 reads SGDLS; CDR2 reads YYNGEE. The V end was cut by 4 bases, the J end by 9 bases, with 13 bases between. The CDR3 coding sequence is TGTGCCAGCAGCTCCGGCGGGGTACGCTACACCTTC. Its protein is CASSSGGVRYTF.

V and J are TRBV9 and TRBJ1-5; 7 nucleotides match TRBD1. The CDR3 contains 15 residues. Looked up from germline, CDR1 is SGDLS and CDR2 is YYNGEE. The ends lost 4 bases at V and 0 bases at J; junction bases unmatched: 4. CDR3 sequence reads: CASSSGTVSNQPQHF. CDR3 sequence (DNA): TGTGCCAGCAGCTCAGGGACAGTTAGCAATCAGCCCCAGCATTTT.

The V and J genes are TRBV6-1 and TRBJ1-6; 7 nucleotides line up with TRBD1. After removal of 0 bases from V and 4 bases from J, the junction contained 3 bases not matched to a gene. Germline V gives CDR1 MNHNS, CDR2 SASEGT. The CDR3 covers 16 residues. The CDR3 DNA follows: TGTGCCAGCAGTGAAGCTACAGGGGTTTATAATTCACCCCTCCACTTT. Its translation: CASSEATGVYNSPLHF.

The sample holds a few counts of this clone. J is TRBJ1-2 and V is TRBV14; 9 positions match TRBD1. The trim removed 4 bases at V and 4 bases at J, leaving 7 bases unmatched. The CDR3 totals 15 residues. From germline, CDR1 is SGHDN and CDR2 FVKESK. CDR3 in DNA: TGTGCCAGCAGCCCCGACAGGGGGGCCATCTATGGCTACACCTTC. This translates into CASSPDRGAIYGYTF.

The chain couples TRBV27 to TRBJ1-6; 9 nucleotides agree with TRBD1. The V gene's germline CDR1 is MNHEY and CDR2 SMNVEV (reference sequence). This CDR3 contains 18 residues. V gave up 5 bases and J gave up 6 bases; unmatched junction bases: 14. CDR3 amino acids: CASSLQGASSPVNSPLHF. CDR3 sequence (DNA): TGTGCCAGCAGTCTACAGGGGGCTTCCTCTCCGGTTAATTCACCCCTCCACTTT.

The genes are TRBV7-6 and TRBJ1-5; TRBD1 matches 8 bases. In germline, CDR1 is SGHVS, CDR2 FNYEAQ. The CDR3 loop spans 14 amino acids. Trimming at V came to 1 base and at J to 4 bases, leaving 0 bases not matched to a gene. The DNA of the CDR3 is TGTGCCAGCAGCTTAGGGGACAGGAATCAGCCCCAGCATTTT. Its translation is CASSLGDRNQPQHF.

The V call is TRBV30, the J call TRBJ2-3, with TRBD2 matching over 8 bases. V shed 2 bases, J shed 1 base, and the junction held 8 bases outside the gene matches. Germline CDR1 GTSNPN, CDR2 SVGIG (reference sequence). This CDR3 comprises 16 residues. In nucleotides, the CDR3 is TGTGCCTGGAGTTTGGCTAGCGGGCCCGGCACAGATACGCAGTATTTT. This sequence encodes CAWSLASGPGTDTQYF.

V and J are TRBV27 and TRBJ2-1, with TRBD2 identical over 14 bases. Germline V gene data show CDR1 as MNHEY and CDR2 as SMNVEV (reference sequence). The V and J ends lost 4 bases and 5 bases, in that order; junction bases with no gene match: 4. This CDR3 contains 16 residues. In DNA form, the CDR3 reads TGTGCCAGCAGTTATCTGGGACTAGCGGGGGACAATGAGCAGTTCTTC. Amino acid sequence: CASSYLGLAGDNEQFF.

The genes are TRBV25-1 and TRBJ2-4, with D tentatively TRBD2 (6 bases). Trimming shortened V by 0 bases and J by 0 bases, and 12 bases separated the two germline ends. CDR3 length: 17 residues. The V gene's germline CDR1 is MGHDK and CDR2 SYGVNS. CDR3: CASSEYTAGIAKNIQYF. The CDR3 bases are TGTGCCAGCAGTGAATATACGGCGGGAATAGCCAAAAACATTCAGTACTTC.

V usage is TRBV30 and J usage is TRBJ1-2; D perhaps matches TRBD1 (5 bases). Trimming shortened V by 6 bases and J by 2 bases, and 19 bases separated the two germline ends. The CDR3 consists of 15 residues. The germline CDR1 and CDR2 sequences are GTSNPN and SVGIG (reference sequence). The CDR3: CACIGHSASNYGYTF. CDR3 DNA: TGTGCCTGTATCGGACACTCCGCCTCGAACTATGGCTACACCTTC. The variable domain in full, with the rest retrieved from reference TRBV30 and TRBJ1-2, is SQTIHQWPATLVQPVGSPLSLECTVEGTSNPNLYWYRQAAGRGLQLLFYSVGIGQISSEVPQNLSASRPQDRQFILSSKKLLLSDSGFYLCACIGHSASNYGYTFGSGTRLTVV.

This chain joins TRBV6-7 and TRBJ2-7; D is perhaps TRBD1 (5 bases). TRBV6-7 is labeled an ORF, and its function is uncertain. V lost 0 bases and J 6 bases, leaving 9 bases between the germline ends. The CDR3 has 13 amino acids. The CDR3 DNA follows: TGTGCCAGCAGTTACTCGACAGATGGCGAGCAGTACTTC. Amino acids: CASSYSTDGEQYF.

This chain links TRBV24-1 with TRBJ1-2; D remains unclear. The germline CDR1 and CDR2 sequences are KGHDR and SFDVKD. Trimming left V 1 base short and J 0 bases short, with 5 bases between. The CDR3 contains 14 residues. In nucleotides, the CDR3 is TGTGCCACCAGTGATTTTTCCTCTAACTATGGCTACACCTTC. Its translation is CATSDFSSNYGYTF.

This sequence joins TRBV7-2 and TRBJ2-7; 11 bases agree with TRBD2. Germline CDR1 reads SGHTA; CDR2 reads FQGNSA. Trimming removed 4 bases from V and 2 bases from J; junction bases left unmatched: 4. This CDR3 has 15 residues. The CDR3, as DNA: TGTGCCAGCAGCTCTGCTAGCGGGGGGCCCTACGAGCAGTACTTC. This translates into CASSSASGGPYEQYF.

CDR3 bases: TGTGCCAGCAGCTCTACAGGGGGTAAGAACGAGCAGTACTTC. Translated, it gives CASSSTGGKNEQYF. The genes are TRBV28 and TRBJ2-7, with 8 bases matching TRBD1. V gave up 6 bases and J gave up 5 bases; unmatched junction bases: 9. The germline V gene encodes CDR1 MDHEN and CDR2 SYDVKM. This CDR3 region has 14 residues. Variable domain in full (rest from reference TRBV28 and TRBJ2-7): DVKVTQSSRYLVKRTGEKVFLECVQDMDHENMFWYRQDPGLGLRLIYFSYDVKMKEKGDIPEGYSVSREKKERFSLILESASTNQTSMYLCASSSTGGKNEQYFGPGTRLTVT.

This rearrangement joins TRBV3-1 (or the pseudogene TRBV3-2) to TRBJ2-7, with D possibly being TRBD1 (7 bases). This CDR3 region has 15 residues. The V gene lost 5 bases and the J gene lost 8 bases, with 22 bases spanning the gap. CDR1 LGHDT and CDR2 YNNKEL come from the germline V gene (reference sequence). The CDR3 protein is CASSVTQYRGGKQYF. The CDR3 DNA sequence: TGTGCCAGCAGCGTAACCCAGTACAGGGGAGGCAAGCAGTACTTC.

This chain joins TRBV9 and TRBJ2-1, with 8 bases that match TRBD1. Losses at the gene ends were 7 bases for V and 9 bases for J; bases not matched to a gene: 21. This CDR3 region has 17 residues. CDR1 is SGDLS and CDR2 is YYNGEE in the germline V gene. The CDR3 is CASSRYPTGAQEGEQFF. The CDR3 region has the DNA TGTGCCAGCTCTCGCTATCCGACAGGGGCACAGGAGGGTGAGCAGTTCTTC.

There are a few counts of this clone. The chain has TRBV3-1 (or the pseudogene TRBV3-2) and TRBJ1-1; D gene unclear. The V end lost 4 bases, the J end lost 4 bases, and 19 bases lay between the germline ends. The length of the CDR3 is 16 residues. CDR1 is LGHDT and CDR2 is YNNKEL in the germline V gene (reference sequence). The CDR3 nucleotides read TGTGCCAGCAGCCCGAACGTGCTGCAGTTGGTCACTGAAGCTTTCTTT. Protein: CASSPNVLQLVTEAFF.

This clone was recorded only once. The chain carries TRBV6-1 and TRBJ2-7; D is possibly TRBD2 (5 bases). Trimming stripped 1 base from V and 3 bases from J, with 13 bases between. Germline loops: CDR1 MNHNS, CDR2 SASEGT. CDR3 length: 15 amino acids. The CDR3 spells CASSEGSSVHYEQYF. The CDR3 DNA reads TGTGCCAGCAGTGAAGGGAGTAGCGTGCACTACGAGCAGTACTTC.

This sequence joins TRBV7-8 and TRBJ1-4; D is ambiguous. CDR1 and CDR2 from the germline V gene are SGHVS and FQNEAQ. V was pared by 0 bases and J by 5 bases, with 10 bases between. The CDR3 runs 15 residues. The CDR3 sequence: CASSLAVGPNEKLFF. The CDR3 bases are TGTGCCAGCAGCTTAGCGGTGGGCCCCAATGAAAAACTGTTTTTT.

V usage is TRBV6-6 and J usage is TRBJ1-1; TRBD1 is a possible D gene (5 bases). Trimming stripped 5 bases from V and 1 base from J, with 11 bases between. The CDR3 covers 14 residues. The germline gives CDR1 MNHNY, CDR2 SVGAGI (reference sequence). CDR3 sequence: CASSILGQNTEAFF. The CDR3 DNA reads TGTGCCAGCAGTATCCTCGGACAGAACACTGAAGCTTTCTTT.

The chain combines TRBV3-1 (or the pseudogene TRBV3-2) with TRBJ1-6; TRBD1 agrees at 7 bases. The CDR3 spans 15 residues. J gave up 6 bases and V 4 bases, and 6 bases lay outside the gene matches. Germline V gene lookup returns CDR1 LGHDT and CDR2 YNNKEL (reference sequence). The chain's CDR3 is CASSPGTDINSPLHF. The CDR3 nucleotides are TGTGCCAGCAGCCCCGGGACAGATATTAATTCACCCCTCCACTTT.

The chain joins TRBV9 to TRBJ1-6; possibly TRBD1 for D (5 bases). The CDR3 totals 17 residues. V lost 0 bases to trimming and J lost 7 bases, with 17 bases between them. Looked up from germline, CDR1 is SGDLS and CDR2 is YYNGEE. The CDR3 is CASSVEGTAQLNSPLHF. CDR3 sequence (DNA): TGTGCCAGCAGCGTAGAGGGGACTGCCCAACTGAATTCACCCCTCCACTTT.

The V call is TRBV19, the J call TRBJ1-2, with 7 bases fitting TRBD1. In germline, CDR1 is LNHDA, CDR2 SQIVND (reference sequence). The length of the CDR3 is 13 residues. Trimming cost V 6 bases and J 1 base; bases outside gene matches: 2. The CDR3 loop is CASRDRSNYGYTF. The CDR3 DNA sequence: TGTGCCAGTAGGGACAGGAGTAACTATGGCTACACCTTC.

This chain uses TRBV28 with TRBJ1-1; 8 positions agree with TRBD1. The CDR3 runs to 12 residues. The germline CDR1 and CDR2 sequences are MDHEN and SYDVKM. Trimming took 5 bases from V and 11 from J; bases not matched to a gene: 7. CDR3 in DNA: TGTGCCAGCAGTCAAGGACAGGGCAACGCTTTCTTT. It yields the protein CASSQGQGNAFF.

This rearrangement joins TRBV13 to TRBJ2-5; 11 positions match TRBD2. CDR3 size: 16 residues. CDR1 PRHDT and CDR2 FYEKMQ come from the germline V gene (reference sequence). The V segment lost 0 bases and the J segment 3 bases; nucleotides outside the gene matches: 3. The CDR3 DNA reads as TGTGCCAGCAGCTTAGGGACGGGACTAGCGGAAGAGACCCAGTACTTC. The encoded protein is CASSLGTGLAEETQYF.

The chain carries TRBV7-3 and TRBJ2-7, with 8 positions matching TRBD2. The CDR3 has 16 residues. V shed 4 bases, J shed 2 bases, and the junction held 10 bases outside the gene matches. CDR1 and CDR2 from the germline V gene are SGHTA and FQGTGA. The CDR3 DNA reads TGTGCCAGCAGCTCCCGTGGCGGGGGGCCAACCTACGAGCAGTACTTC. The encoded protein is CASSSRGGGPTYEQYF. Looking up the rest from reference TRBV7-3 and TRBJ2-7 gives the full variable domain: GAGVSQTPSNKVTEKGKYVELRCDPISGHTALYWYRQSLGQGPEFLIYFQGTGAADDSGLPNDRFFAVRPEGSVSTLKIQRTERGDSAVYLCASSSRGGGPTYEQYFGPGTRLTVT.

The chain joins TRBV5-1 to TRBJ2-3, with a weak D call TRBD2 (6 bases). The CDR3 is 17 amino acids. Germline-derived CDR1 and CDR2 are SGHRS and YFSETQ. Trimming shortened V by 1 base and J by 0 bases, and 15 bases separated the two germline ends. The chain's CDR3 is CASSLLGRGSSTDTQYF. The CDR3 nucleotides are TGCGCCAGCAGCTTGCTTGGGCGGGGCTCTAGCACAGATACGCAGTATTTT.